This T cell receptor (beta chain) derives from a study of Graves' ophthalmopathy and Graves' hyperthyroidism. Whole-study findings and limits: The authors also found most expanded thyroid clonotypes above 0.001 frequency in blood. The model achieved over 60% sensitivity and under 75% specificity for ophthalmopathy progression. Ophthalmopathy cases were distinguished from stable hyperthyroidism by a 13-signature model, reaching 85% to 90% sensitivity and approximately 83% specificity.

The study amplified TCR beta CDR3 regions using RNA transcripts. HTBI primers were used in a first-round RT-PCR, which preceded a second-round multiplex PCR. MiXCR, applied by TCRdb to the multiplex PCR reads, yields one record per CDR3 protein. Of hundreds of thousands of distinct CDR3 sequences listed, around a fifth are singletons. The CDR3 totals 16 residues. Trimming stripped 5 bases from V and 4 bases from J, with 21 bases between. This clonotype was seen at least ten times. Its antigen is currently unknown. The PBMCs originated from roughly 10 ml of fresh peripheral blood. The sequence derives from a woman aged 18-30 years with stable Graves' hyperthyroidism. Some clones in this sample may be carry-over from other donors' samples. This chain connects TRBV12-3 or TRBV12-4 to TRBJ2-7; D is uncertain. The sequenced sample was peripheral blood. The CDR3 here is CASSPRLGQRHYEQYF. As DNA, the CDR3 is TGTGCCAGCAGTCCCCGACTTGGTCAGAGACATTACGAGCAGTACTTC.